In this sample, the clone carrying this T cell receptor (beta chain) turned up many times. No antigen is known for it. TCRdb re-called the RT-PCR reads with MiXCR, one entry per CDR3 protein. The sample records 150,000 to 200,000 distinct CDR3 sequences, about a tenth being singletons. This entry belongs to a study of response to subunit inactivated influenza vaccine. Broader study findings: New T cells are recruited in small numbers by each seasonal influenza vaccination, according to the authors' suggestion.

Trimming stripped 7 bases from V and 1 base from J, with 10 bases between. CDR1 and CDR2 from the germline V gene are SQVTM and ANQGSEA. The CDR3 totals 12 residues. Sequencing was performed on non-naive T cells sorted from PBMCs, taken 40 to 50 days after vaccination. This sequence joins TRBV29-1 and TRBJ1-1; D ambiguous. The source is a middle-aged man who received an inactivated influenza vaccine. CDR3 bases: TGCAGCGCCTTGACACCGAACACTGAAGCTTTCTTT. This encodes CSALTPNTEAFF.